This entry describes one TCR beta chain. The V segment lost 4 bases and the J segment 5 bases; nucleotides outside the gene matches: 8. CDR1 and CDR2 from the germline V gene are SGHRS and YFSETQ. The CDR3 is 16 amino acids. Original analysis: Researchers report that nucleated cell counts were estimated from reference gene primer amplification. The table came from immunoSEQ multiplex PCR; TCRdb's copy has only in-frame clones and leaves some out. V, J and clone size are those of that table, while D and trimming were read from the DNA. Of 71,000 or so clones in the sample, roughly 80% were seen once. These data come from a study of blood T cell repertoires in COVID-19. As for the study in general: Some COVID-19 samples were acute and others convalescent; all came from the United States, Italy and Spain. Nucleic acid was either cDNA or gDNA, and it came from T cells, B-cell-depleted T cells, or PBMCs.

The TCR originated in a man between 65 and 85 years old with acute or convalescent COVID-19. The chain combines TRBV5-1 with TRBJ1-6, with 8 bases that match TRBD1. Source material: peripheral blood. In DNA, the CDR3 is TGCGCCAGCAGCATGGGGACAGGAGGTGATAATTCACCCCTCCACTTT. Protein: CASSMGTGGDNSPLHF.